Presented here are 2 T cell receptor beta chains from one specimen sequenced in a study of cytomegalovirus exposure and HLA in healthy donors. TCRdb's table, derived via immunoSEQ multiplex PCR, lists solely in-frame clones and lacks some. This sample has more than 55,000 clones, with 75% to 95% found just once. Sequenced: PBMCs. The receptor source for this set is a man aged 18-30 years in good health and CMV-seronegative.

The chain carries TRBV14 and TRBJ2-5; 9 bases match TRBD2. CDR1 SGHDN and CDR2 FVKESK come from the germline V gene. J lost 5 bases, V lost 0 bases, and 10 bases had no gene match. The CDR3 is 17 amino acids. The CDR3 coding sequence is TGTGCCAGCAGCCAAGATCCGGGGGGACTAGCAGGCGAGACCCAGTACTTC. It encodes CASSQDPGGLAGETQYF.

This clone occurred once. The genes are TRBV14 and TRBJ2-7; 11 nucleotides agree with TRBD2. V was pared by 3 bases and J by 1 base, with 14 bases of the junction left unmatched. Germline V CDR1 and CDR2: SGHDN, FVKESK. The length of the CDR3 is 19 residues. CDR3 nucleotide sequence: TGTGCCAGCAGCCAGGTACTAGCGGGAGAGGGCTCTGAATCCTACGAGCAGTACTTC. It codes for CASSQVLAGEGSESYEQYF.